This TCR beta chain was sequenced during a study of blood T cell repertoires in COVID-19. Study-level background: Acute and convalescent COVID-19 samples came from the United States, Italy and Spain.

Germline V gene data show CDR1 as SGHRS and CDR2 as YFSETQ. This CDR3 comprises 13 residues. The V gene end was trimmed by 1 base and the J gene end by 4 bases; junction bases not matched to a gene: 1. Methods used by the authors: Amplification of reference gene primers provided the estimated nucleated cell counts. Clones were read by immunoSEQ multiplex PCR, and TCRdb kept only the in-frame ones, dropping some. The V and J calls and the clone size are those of that table, but D and trimming were determined from the DNA. The sample has approximately 180,000 clones, roughly 79% seen once. Followed longitudinally, the Seattle patients had been enrolled during active infection.

The receptor's source is a woman of 80 years or more with COVID-19, enrolled during active disease. The V call is TRBV5-1, the J call TRBJ1-2; 7 nucleotides align to TRBD1. Specimen: peripheral blood. In DNA, the CDR3 is TGCGCCAGCAGCTTGACAGGGGCCTATGGCTACACCTTC. Translating gives CASSLTGAYGYTF.